This entry describes one T cell receptor beta chain. Its antigen remains unknown. This sample is part of a study of cytomegalovirus exposure and HLA in healthy donors. General study results and limits: In a later analysis, compared with equally common non-associated chains, HLA-associated beta chains were more expanded.

Both 60 Vbeta primers and 13 Jbeta primers went into the PCR. This table comes from immunoSEQ multiplex PCR, and its TCRdb copy is limited to in-frame clones, with some not included. The data contain around 140,000 clones, approximately 80% of them singletons. Germline V CDR1 and CDR2: LGHNA, YSLEER. Germline trimming cut 0 bases from V and 7 bases from J; bases unmatched to any gene: 9. The CDR3 has 17 amino acids. The J gene is TRBJ1-6, the V gene TRBV4-3; 7 nucleotides line up with TRBD1. The TCR was taken from a middle-aged woman in good health and CMV-seronegative. The sample was PBMCs. CDR3 nucleotides: TGCGCCAGCAGCCAAGATCGGGACAGAGGGTGGAATTCACCCCTCCACTTT. Translating gives CASSQDRDRGWNSPLHF.